These 14 T cell receptor beta chains share one sample of origin, sequenced in a study of cytomegalovirus exposure and HLA in healthy donors (dated by TCRdb to 2017 to 2019). The receptor library was made with the immunoSEQ multiplex PCR assay. A mixture of 60 forward primers for TCR Vbeta segments and 13 reverse primers for TCR Jbeta segments was used in the multiplex PCR. As stored in TCRdb, this immuneACCESS dataset retains in-frame rearrangements with V and J assigned. A fraction of the clones does not appear; measured against another copy, unresolved V genes explain less than half of the discrepancy, and the remainder lacks a known reason. The sample yields 200,000 to 250,000 clones; about 84% were counted once. Roughly 1.3% of the sample is in the top ten clones. Sequenced material: PBMCs. These receptors all come from a human donor in good health.

This clone was recorded a few times. This chain connects TRBV2 to TRBJ2-3; the match to TRBD2 covers 7 bases. CDR3 size: 15 residues. Germline CDR1 is SNHLY and CDR2 is FYNNEI. After removal of 6 bases from V and 3 bases from J, the junction contained 9 bases not matched to a gene. The CDR3 DNA sequence: TGTGCCAGCAGATCTGTACTAGCGTTGACAGATACGCAGTATTTT. Translating it yields CASRSVLALTDTQYF.

The rearrangement links TRBV4-2 to TRBJ1-2; D gene uncertain. Germline V gene lookup returns CDR1 LGHNA and CDR2 YNFKEQ. There are 16 residues in the CDR3. Trimming removed 0 bases from V and 3 bases from J, with 14 bases in between. The DNA of the CDR3 is TGTGCCAGCAGCCAAGAGTTAGTAACAGCCGACTATGGCTACACCTTC. Translating it yields CASSQELVTADYGYTF.

V is TRBV5-8 and J is TRBJ1-5; 8 positions agree with TRBD1. The junction had 6 bases not matched to a gene; V was cut back by 3 bases and J by 7 bases. Germline CDR1 is SGHTS and CDR2 is YDEGEE. The CDR3 is 14 amino acids. This CDR3 reads CASSYDRGGQPQHF. For the CDR3, the DNA is TGTGCCAGCAGCTACGACAGGGGAGGACAGCCCCAGCATTTT.

Of note for this clone: Germline and junction disagree at one end, which may indicate a read error. The chain carries TRBV7-9 and TRBJ2-7, with 8 positions matching TRBD1. Germline values: CDR1 SEHNR, CDR2 FQNEAQ (reference sequence). CDR3 length equals 16 residues. This CDR3 reads CSSSSLLDRVSYEQYF. CDR3 DNA sequence: TGTTCCAGCAGCTCCCTCCTGGACAGGGTTTCCTACGAGCAGTACTTC.

The rearrangement links TRBV27 to TRBJ1-3; 8 bases match TRBD1. The V gene's germline CDR1 is MNHEY and CDR2 SMNVEV (reference sequence). The CDR3 is 15 residues long. J gave up 2 bases and V 8 bases, and 8 bases lay outside the gene matches. Written as DNA, the CDR3 is TGTGCCAGCGGGCGACAGGGGCTTACTGGAAACACCATATATTTT. Its protein product is CASGRQGLTGNTIYF.

This clone was detected a few times. The V gene is TRBV19, the J gene TRBJ2-1, with 9 bases identical to TRBD1. Trimming removed 4 bases from V and 9 bases from J; junction bases left unmatched: 10. CDR1 LNHDA and CDR2 SQIVND come from the germline V gene (reference sequence). The CDR3 totals 15 residues. DNA for the CDR3: TGTGCCAGTAGTAGAAGGGACAGGGAATCTAGTGAGCAGTTCTTC. It specifies CASSRRDRESSEQFF.

This chain connects TRBV6-1 to TRBJ2-3, with 10 bases fitting TRBD2. The CDR3 has 15 residues. CDR1 is MNHNS and CDR2 is SASEGT in the germline V gene. V shed 6 bases, J shed 3 bases, and the junction held 6 bases outside the gene matches. CDR3 residues: CASRGASGGTDTQYF. The CDR3 DNA follows: TGTGCCAGCAGGGGGGCTAGCGGGGGTACAGATACGCAGTATTTT.

J is TRBJ2-7 and V is TRBV7-9, with D perhaps TRBD1 (6 bases). The CDR3 is 12 residues long. V was trimmed by 4 bases and J by 5 bases, leaving 9 bases between them. Germline V gives CDR1 SEHNR, CDR2 FQNEAQ (reference sequence). The CDR3 spells CASSSQGHEQYF. CDR3 DNA sequence: TGTGCCAGCAGCTCACAGGGACACGAGCAGTACTTC.

The CDR3 DNA reads as TGTGCCAGCAGCCCGCGGGACAGGGGATCCTACGAGCAGTACTTC. Encoded protein: CASSPRDRGSYEQYF. The chain joins TRBV9 to TRBJ2-7; 10 bases match TRBD1. Germline CDR1 and CDR2: SGDLS and YYNGEE. The CDR3 runs 15 residues. V trimming: 4 bases; J trimming: 1 base; junction bases outside the gene matches: 5.

The genes are TRBV9 and TRBJ2-1; 8 bases align to TRBD2. Germline V lookup: CDR1 SGDLS, CDR2 YYNGEE. The V segment lost 3 bases and the J segment 1 base; nucleotides outside the gene matches: 21. The CDR3 has 21 amino acids. The CDR3 sequence is CASSAAGGRFRNDLSYNEQFF. CDR3 sequence (DNA): TGTGCCAGCAGCGCCGCGGGCGGGAGGTTCCGGAATGACTTATCCTACAATGAGCAGTTCTTC.

The V call is TRBV30, the J call TRBJ2-6; no firm D call. The germline gives CDR1 GTSNPN, CDR2 SVGIG (reference sequence). V gave up 1 base and J gave up 7 bases, with 17 bases separating them. The CDR3 spans 16 residues. CDR3 sequence: CAWSGSLSEGANVLTF. CDR3 coding DNA: TGTGCCTGGAGTGGGAGTCTCTCCGAAGGCGCCAACGTCCTGACTTTC.

This clone was counted between two and nine times. The chain links TRBV6-5 to TRBJ2-5; 7 positions match TRBD2. CDR1 and CDR2 from the germline V gene are MNHEY and SVGAGI. This CDR3 contains 13 residues. V trimming: 2 bases; J trimming: 7 bases; junction bases outside the gene matches: 4. The DNA of the CDR3 is TGTGCCAGCAGTTACGGCAGGGAGGGGACCCAGTACTTC. Its translation is CASSYGREGTQYF.

The chain joins TRBV11-2 to TRBJ2-1, with 10 bases fitting TRBD2. The CDR3 extends over 15 amino acids. The V gene end was trimmed by 5 bases and the J gene end by 12 bases; junction bases not matched to a gene: 13. Looked up from germline, CDR1 is SGHAT and CDR2 is FQNNGV. CDR3: CASSPRASGSVGQFF. DNA of the CDR3: TGTGCCAGCAGCCCAAGGGCTAGCGGGAGCGTTGGGCAGTTCTTC.

The chain carries TRBV28 and TRBJ2-3; the D gene is possibly TRBD2 (6 bases). This CDR3 region has 16 residues. Per the germline V gene, CDR1 is MDHEN and CDR2 is SYDVKM. V was cut by 4 bases and J by 2 bases, with 16 bases left in between. CDR3 in amino acids: CASSSGGSGFTDTQYF. The CDR3 nucleotides read TGTGCCAGCAGTTCTGGGGGGTCAGGGTTCACAGATACGCAGTATTTT.